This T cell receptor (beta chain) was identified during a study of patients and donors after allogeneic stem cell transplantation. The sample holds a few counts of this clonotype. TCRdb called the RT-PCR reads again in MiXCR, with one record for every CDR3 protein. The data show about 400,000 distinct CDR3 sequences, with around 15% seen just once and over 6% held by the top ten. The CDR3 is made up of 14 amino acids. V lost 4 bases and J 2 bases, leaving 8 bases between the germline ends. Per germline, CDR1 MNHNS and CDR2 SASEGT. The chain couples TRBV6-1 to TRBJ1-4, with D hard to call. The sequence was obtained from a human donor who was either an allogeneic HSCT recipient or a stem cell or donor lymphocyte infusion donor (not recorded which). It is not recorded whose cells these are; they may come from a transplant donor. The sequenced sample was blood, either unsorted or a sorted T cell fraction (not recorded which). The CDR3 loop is CASSVGGTNEKLFF. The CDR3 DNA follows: TGTGCCAGCAGTGTAGGTGGCACTAATGAAAAACTGTTTTTT.